This T cell receptor beta chain was sequenced for a study of graft-versus-host responses after intestinal transplantation. A note on this clone: Its antigen is as yet unknown.

Findings and limits, study-wide: Ileal or blood samples showed some GvH clones first, and such clones were also found in recipient marrow.

Generated by immunoSEQ multiplex PCR, the TCRdb table keeps only in-frame clones and is missing some. The sample holds tens of thousands of clones, more than 85% seen once. Per the germline V gene, CDR1 is SGHNT and CDR2 is YYREEE (reference sequence). The J segment lost 4 bases and the V segment lost 0 bases, leaving 12 bases of the junction unmatched. The CDR3 totals 17 residues. Here the sequenced sample was unstimulated CD8+ T cells sorted from spleen or lymph node cells, taken before intestinal transplant. The V call is TRBV5-4, the J call TRBJ2-7; 8 bases align to TRBD2. The source of this sequence is a human donor who received an intestinal transplant. The CDR3 coding sequence is TGTGCCAGCAGCTTGGTTCCAGCGGGAGCAACGGGGTACGAGCAGTACTTC. It codes for CASSLVPAGATGYEQYF. The full variable domain, completed using reference TRBV5-4 and TRBJ2-7, is ETGVTQSPTHLIKTRGQQVTLRCSSQSGHNTVSWYQQALGQGPQFIFQYYREEENGRGNFPPRFSGLQFPNYSSELNVNALELDDSALYLCASSLVPAGATGYEQYFGPGTRLTVT.